These 3 T cell receptor beta chains were sequenced from one sample in a study of blood T cell repertoires in COVID-19 (dated by TCRdb to the early 2020s). The method behind the library was the immunoSEQ multiplex PCR assay. Sourced from immuneACCESS, this table was stored by TCRdb with only in-frame sequences that have V and J called. A share of the clones is absent; for the studies checked, an unresolved V gene accounts for under half, and the remainder has no known explanation. The sample data list under 250,000 clones, and about 82% of these were observed just once. Approximately 5.5% of the sample is held by the ten biggest clonotypes. Sample: peripheral blood. The receptors come from a woman of 80 years or more with COVID-19, enrolled during active disease.

The J gene is TRBJ2-1, the V gene TRBV6-1, with 7 bases aligning to TRBD2. Trimming took 6 bases from V and 0 from J; bases not matched to a gene: 8. The CDR3 consists of 16 residues. Per germline, CDR1 MNHNS and CDR2 SASEGT. The CDR3: CASRESSGSSYNEQFF. The CDR3 DNA sequence: TGTGCCAGCAGGGAATCTAGCGGAAGCTCCTACAATGAGCAGTTCTTC.

The V call is TRBV7-9, the J call TRBJ2-1; D possibly corresponds to TRBD2 (6 bases). Germline CDR1 is SEHNR and CDR2 is FQNEAQ (reference sequence). The CDR3 consists of 16 residues. V dropped 9 bases and J dropped 5 bases, with 23 bases sitting between them. The CDR3 coding sequence is TGTGCCAGTACTTCAGGGAGGAGTTTTACCCACAATGAGCAGTTCTTC. Translating it yields CASTSGRSFTHNEQFF.

This sequence joins TRBV25-1 and TRBJ1-5; no clear D gene. The germline V and J ends were trimmed by 3 bases and 2 bases, with 5 bases remaining between them. The CDR3 length is 13 residues. Per the germline V gene, CDR1 is MGHDK and CDR2 is SYGVNS. The DNA of the CDR3 is TGTGCCAGCAGTGACTCGGGCAATCAGCCCCAGCATTTT. This gives the protein CASSDSGNQPQHF.